Given below is one TCR beta chain in context. Clones were sequenced by immunoSEQ multiplex PCR, and TCRdb holds only the in-frame ones, with some missing. Among fewer than 250,000 clones, around nine tenths were seen once, and the ten largest hold around 1.5%. This sample stems from a study of blood T cell repertoires in COVID-19. As for the study in general: The origin of the acute and convalescent COVID-19 samples was the United States, Italy and Spain.

The V gene lost 0 bases and the J gene lost 1 base, with 10 bases spanning the gap. CDR3 size: 15 residues. In germline, CDR1 is SGHRS, CDR2 YFSETQ. This TCR was recovered from a woman aged 60 to 75 who had recovered from COVID-19. The sample was peripheral blood. The chain is built from TRBV5-1 and TRBJ1-1; D might be TRBD1 (5 bases). The CDR3 sequence: CASSLDGHKNTEAFF. In nucleotides, the CDR3 is TGCGCCAGCAGCTTGGATGGACACAAGAACACTGAAGCTTTCTTT.